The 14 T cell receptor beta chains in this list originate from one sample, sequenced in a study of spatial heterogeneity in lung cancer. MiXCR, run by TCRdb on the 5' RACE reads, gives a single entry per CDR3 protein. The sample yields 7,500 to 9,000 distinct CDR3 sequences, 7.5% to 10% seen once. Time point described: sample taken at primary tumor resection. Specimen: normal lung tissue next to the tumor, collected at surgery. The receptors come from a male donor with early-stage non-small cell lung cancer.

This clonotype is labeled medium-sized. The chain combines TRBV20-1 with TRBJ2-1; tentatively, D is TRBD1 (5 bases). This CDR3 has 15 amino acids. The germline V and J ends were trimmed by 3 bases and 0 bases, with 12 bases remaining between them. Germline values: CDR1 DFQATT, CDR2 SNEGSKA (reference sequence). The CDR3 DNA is TGCAGTGCTAGGGCACAGGTTGCCTCCTACAATGAGCAGTTCTTC. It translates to CSARAQVASYNEQFF.

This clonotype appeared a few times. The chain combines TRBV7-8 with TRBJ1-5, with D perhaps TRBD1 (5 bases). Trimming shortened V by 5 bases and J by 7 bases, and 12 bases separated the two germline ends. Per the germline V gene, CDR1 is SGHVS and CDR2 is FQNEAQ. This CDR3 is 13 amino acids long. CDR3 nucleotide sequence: TGTGCCAGCAGCACCTTTACAGGCCAGCCCCAGCATTTT. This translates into CASSTFTGQPQHF.

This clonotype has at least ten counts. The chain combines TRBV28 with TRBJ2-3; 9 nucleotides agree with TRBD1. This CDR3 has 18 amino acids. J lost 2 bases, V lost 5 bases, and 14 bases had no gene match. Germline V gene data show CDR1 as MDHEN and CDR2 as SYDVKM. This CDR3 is CASSTGTGIGGDTDTQYF. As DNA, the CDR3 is TGTGCCAGCAGTACCGGGACAGGGATAGGGGGGGACACAGATACGCAGTATTTT. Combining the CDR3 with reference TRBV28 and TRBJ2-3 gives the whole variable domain DVKVTQSSRYLVKRTGEKVFLECVQDMDHENMFWYRQDPGLGLRLIYFSYDVKMKEKGDIPEGYSVSREKKERFSLILESASTNQTSMYLCASSTGTGIGGDTDTQYFGPGTRLTVL.

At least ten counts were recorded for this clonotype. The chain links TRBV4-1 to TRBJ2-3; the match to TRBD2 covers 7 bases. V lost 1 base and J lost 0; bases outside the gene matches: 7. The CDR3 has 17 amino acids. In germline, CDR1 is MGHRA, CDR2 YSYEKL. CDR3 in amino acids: CASSQGWASGSTDTQYF. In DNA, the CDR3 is TGCGCCAGCAGCCAAGGTTGGGCTAGCGGTAGCACAGATACGCAGTATTTT.

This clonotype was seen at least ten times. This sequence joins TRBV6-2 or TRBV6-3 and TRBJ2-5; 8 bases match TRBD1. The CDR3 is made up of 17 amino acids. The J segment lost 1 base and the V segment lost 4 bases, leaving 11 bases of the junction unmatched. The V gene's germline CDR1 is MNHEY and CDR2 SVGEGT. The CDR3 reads CASSSSRTGRFQETQYF. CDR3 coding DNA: TGTGCCAGCAGTTCCTCGAGGACAGGGAGGTTCCAAGAGACCCAGTACTTC.

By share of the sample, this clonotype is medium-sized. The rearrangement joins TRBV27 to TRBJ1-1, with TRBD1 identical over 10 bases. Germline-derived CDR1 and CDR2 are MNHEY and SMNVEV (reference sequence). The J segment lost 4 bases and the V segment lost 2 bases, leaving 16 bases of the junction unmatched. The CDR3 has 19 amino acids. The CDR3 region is CASSLRAPGTGVMGTEAFF. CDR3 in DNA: TGTGCCAGCAGTTTAAGGGCCCCCGGGACAGGGGTAATGGGCACTGAAGCTTTCTTT.

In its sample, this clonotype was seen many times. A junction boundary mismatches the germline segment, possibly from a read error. CDR3 region: CASSSPRDSNEQYF. For the CDR3, the DNA is TGTGCCAGCAGTTCCCCCCGGGACTCCAACGAGCAGTACTTC. The chain uses TRBV12-3 or TRBV12-4 and TRBJ2-7; D might be TRBD2 (6 bases). The CDR3 sequence is 14 residues long.

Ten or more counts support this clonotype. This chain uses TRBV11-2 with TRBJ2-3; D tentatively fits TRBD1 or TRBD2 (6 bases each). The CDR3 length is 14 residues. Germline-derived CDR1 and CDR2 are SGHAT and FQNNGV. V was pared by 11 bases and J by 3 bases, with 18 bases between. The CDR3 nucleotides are TGTGCCTCGGGGGCCTACGGGGGAACAGATACGCAGTATTTT. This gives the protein CASGAYGGTDTQYF.

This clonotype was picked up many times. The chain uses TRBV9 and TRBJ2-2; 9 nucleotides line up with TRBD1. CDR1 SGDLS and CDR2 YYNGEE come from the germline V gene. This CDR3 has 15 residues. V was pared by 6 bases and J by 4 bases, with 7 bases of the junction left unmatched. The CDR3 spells CASTKTGGFTGELFF. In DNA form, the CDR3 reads TGTGCCAGCACCAAGACAGGGGGATTCACCGGGGAGCTGTTTTTT.

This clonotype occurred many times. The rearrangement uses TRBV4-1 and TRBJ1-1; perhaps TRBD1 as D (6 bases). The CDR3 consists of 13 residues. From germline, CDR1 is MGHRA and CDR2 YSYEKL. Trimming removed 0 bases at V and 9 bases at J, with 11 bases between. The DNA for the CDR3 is TGCGCCAGCAGCCAAGATGAGGGGGTTAAAGCTTTCTTT. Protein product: CASSQDEGVKAFF.

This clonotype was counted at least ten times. CDR3 region: CASSRQVANEKLFF. In nucleotides, the CDR3 is TGTGCCAGCAGCCGACAGGTGGCTAATGAAAAACTGTTTTTT. The gene calls are TRBV7-2 and TRBJ1-4; D is perhaps TRBD1 (6 bases). V was clipped by 5 bases and J by 3 bases, with 10 bases between them. This CDR3 comprises 14 residues. Germline V lookup: CDR1 SGHTA, CDR2 FQGNSA.

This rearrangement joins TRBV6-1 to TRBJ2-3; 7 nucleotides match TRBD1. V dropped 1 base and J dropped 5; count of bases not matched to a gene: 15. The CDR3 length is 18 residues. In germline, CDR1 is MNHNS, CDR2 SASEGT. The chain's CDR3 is CASSEEGQVRGYGDTQYF. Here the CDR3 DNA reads TGTGCCAGCAGTGAAGAGGGCCAAGTCAGGGGGTACGGAGATACGCAGTATTTT.

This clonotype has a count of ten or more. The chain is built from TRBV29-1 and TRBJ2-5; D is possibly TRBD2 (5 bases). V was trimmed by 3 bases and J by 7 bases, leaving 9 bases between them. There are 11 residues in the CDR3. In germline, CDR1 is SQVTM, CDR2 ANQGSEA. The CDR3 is CSVDGVGTQYF. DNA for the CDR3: TGCAGCGTTGACGGGGTGGGGACCCAGTACTTC.

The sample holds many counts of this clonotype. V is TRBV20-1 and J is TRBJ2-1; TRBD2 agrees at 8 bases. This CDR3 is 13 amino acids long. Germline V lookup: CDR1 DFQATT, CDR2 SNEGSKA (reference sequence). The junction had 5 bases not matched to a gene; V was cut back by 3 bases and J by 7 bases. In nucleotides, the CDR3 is TGCAGTGCTAGCGGGGGGGCCGGGAATGAGCAGTTCTTC. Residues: CSASGGAGNEQFF.